The T cell receptor beta chain under discussion was sequenced for a study of memory CD4+ T cells and cytomegalovirus serostatus. Only in-frame clones appear in the TCRdb table, and some are missing; sequencing was by immunoSEQ multiplex PCR. The table lists around 88,000 clones, 80% of them singletons. V was cut by 1 base and J by 0 bases, with 1 base left in between. CDR1 SEHNR and CDR2 FQNEAQ come from the germline V gene (reference sequence). The CDR3 is 13 amino acids. The sort gate was single viable CD3+CD4+CD8-CD45RO+ cells for memory CD4+ T cells. This clone was detected only a few times. The J gene is TRBJ1-5, the V gene TRBV7-9; D remains unclear. This TCR was recovered from an adult in good health and CMV-seropositive. The sample taken for sequencing was memory CD4+ T cells from blood. The CDR3 bases are TGTGCCAGCAGCTTAGTTAGCAATCAGCCCCAGCATTTT. It is translated as CASSLVSNQPQHF.